The next 19 T cell receptor beta chains were all read from a single sample in a study of blood T cell repertoires in COVID-19. Method: immunoSEQ multiplex PCR; TCRdb's copy keeps in-frame clones and lacks some. The sample has over 450,000 clones, approximately 92% seen once. Sequences were obtained from peripheral blood. The receptors derive from a man in his late teens or twenties with COVID-19, enrolled during active disease.

This chain joins TRBV4-1 and TRBJ2-3; 14 bases are shared with TRBD2. V was pared by 5 bases and J by 3 bases, with 4 bases of the junction left unmatched. The CDR3 totals 16 residues. CDR1 is MGHRA and CDR2 is YSYEKL in the germline V gene. The CDR3 nucleotides read TGCGCCAGCAGCTTCCGGACTAGCGGGAGGACAGATACGCAGTATTTT. It translates to CASSFRTSGRTDTQYF.

This chain joins TRBV27 and TRBJ2-3; TRBD2 might be the D (5 bases). Germline V gives CDR1 MNHEY, CDR2 SMNVEV (reference sequence). The CDR3 totals 14 residues. V was shortened by 5 bases and J by 0 bases, with 9 bases between the two germline ends. The CDR3 DNA is TGTGCCAGCAGTCCACTAGTTAGCACAGATACGCAGTATTTT. This gives the protein CASSPLVSTDTQYF.

The V and J genes are TRBV5-4 and TRBJ2-1, with a tentative D call TRBD2 (5 bases). There are 15 residues in the CDR3. Per germline, CDR1 SGHNT and CDR2 YYREEE (reference sequence). Between the trimmed V and J ends, which lost 2 bases and 6 bases, there was a span of 15 bases. The CDR3 coding sequence is TGTGCCAGCAGCTTTCCGGCCGGGATGGGCAATGAGCAGTTCTTC. It translates to CASSFPAGMGNEQFF.

The rearrangement joins TRBV4-1 to TRBJ2-3; TRBD2 is a possible D gene (6 bases). The CDR3 consists of 17 residues. Germline CDR1 reads MGHRA; CDR2 reads YSYEKL. The ends were cut back, 7 bases at V and 3 bases at J, with 23 bases in the middle. The CDR3 sequence: CASTSSGWRGKTDTQYF. The CDR3 DNA is TGCGCCAGCACTTCATCAGGCTGGCGGGGTAAAACAGATACGCAGTATTTT.

The chain has TRBV2 and TRBJ1-4; 10 bases line up with TRBD1. V shed 6 bases, J shed 5 bases, and the junction held 3 bases outside the gene matches. Looked up from germline, CDR1 is SNHLY and CDR2 is FYNNEI. The CDR3 length is 14 residues. CDR3 coding DNA: TGTGCCAGCAGGGGGGACAGGGGAAATGAAAAACTGTTTTTT. Its translation: CASRGDRGNEKLFF. Full variable domain (outside the CDR3, taken from reference TRBV2 and TRBJ1-4): EPEVTQTPSHQVTQMGQEVILRCVPISNHLYFYWYRQILGQKVEFLVSFYNNEISEKSEIFDDQFSVERPDGSNFTLKIRSTKLEDSAMYFCASRGDRGNEKLFFGSGTQLSVL.

This clone appeared once. This chain connects TRBV13 to TRBJ2-1; TRBD2 might be the D (6 bases). CDR1 and CDR2 (germline): PRHDT, FYEKMQ (reference sequence). Trimming removed 5 bases at V and 1 base at J, with 12 bases between. This CDR3 has 15 amino acids. The DNA for the CDR3 is TGTGCCAGCAGCCACCCTAGCGAGTCCTACAATGAGCAGTTCTTC. It codes for CASSHPSESYNEQFF.

V gene TRBV27 combines with J gene TRBJ1-3; the match to TRBD1 covers 7 bases. The V and J ends lost 4 bases and 2 bases, in that order; junction bases with no gene match: 5. The CDR3 has 15 residues. CDR1 MNHEY and CDR2 SMNVEV come from the germline V gene (reference sequence). CDR3 nucleotides: TGTGCCAGCAGTTGGACGGGGACAGCTGGAAACACCATATATTTT. Encoded protein: CASSWTGTAGNTIYF.

This clone was counted a single time. The chain uses TRBV3-1 (or the pseudogene TRBV3-2) and TRBJ2-3; a possible D gene is TRBD2 (5 bases). CDR3 length: 14 residues. Germline V gives CDR1 LGHDT, CDR2 YNNKEL (reference sequence). V was clipped by 3 bases and J by 0 bases, with 7 bases between them. Here the CDR3 reads CASSQSGSTDTQYF. The CDR3 coding sequence is TGTGCCAGCAGCCAGAGCGGTAGCACAGATACGCAGTATTTT.

This clone is a singleton in its sample. This chain uses TRBV5-4 with TRBJ1-2; 11 bases are a match to TRBD1. The CDR3 runs 16 residues. Germline CDR1 and CDR2: SGHNT and YYREEE (reference sequence). The J segment lost 3 bases and the V segment lost 3 bases, leaving 7 bases of the junction unmatched. Here the CDR3 reads CASSSGTGGHDYGYTF. CDR3 nucleotides: TGTGCCAGCAGCTCCGGGACAGGGGGACATGACTATGGCTACACCTTC.

This chain uses TRBV7-9 with TRBJ2-4; no clear D. The germline V and J ends were trimmed by 5 bases and 0 bases, with 5 bases remaining between them. The CDR3 spans 13 residues. Looked up from germline, CDR1 is SEHNR and CDR2 is FQNEAQ (reference sequence). This CDR3 reads CASSPVAKNIQYF. CDR3 coding DNA: TGTGCCAGCAGCCCGGTAGCCAAAAACATTCAGTACTTC.

V is TRBV6-5 and J is TRBJ1-6, with a tentative D call TRBD1 (6 bases). Germline-derived CDR1 and CDR2 are MNHEY and SVGAGI. V lost 11 bases, J lost 7 bases, and 15 bases lay in between. The CDR3 consists of 13 residues. The CDR3 loop is CAGTRGYNSPLHF. As DNA, the CDR3 is TGTGCCGGTACCAGGGGCTACAATTCACCCCTCCACTTT.

The CDR3 spells CASSSGLAANNEQFF. CDR3 sequence (DNA): TGTGCCAGCAGTTCGGGACTAGCGGCAAACAATGAGCAGTTCTTC. The chain has TRBV6-5 and TRBJ2-1, with 11 bases matching TRBD2. Germline loops: CDR1 MNHEY, CDR2 SVGAGI. V was clipped by 4 bases and J by 5 bases; unmatched bases: 4. The CDR3 length is 15 residues.

The CDR3 loop reads CASSWRLLNTGELFF. CDR3 bases: TGTGCCAGCAGCTGGAGGCTTCTGAACACCGGGGAGCTGTTTTTT. V usage is TRBV7-2 and J usage is TRBJ2-2, with D possibly TRBD2 on 5 matching bases. CDR1 is SGHTA, CDR2 FQGNSA, per germline. This CDR3 is built from 15 residues. Deletions cut 4 bases from V and 1 base from J, with 10 bases between.

The chain couples TRBV5-1 to TRBJ2-2; weak D call: TRBD2 (6 bases). Trimming shortened V by 0 bases and J by 4 bases, and 10 bases separated the two germline ends. The germline V gene has CDR1 SGHRS and CDR2 YFSETQ. The CDR3 has 15 amino acids. This chain's CDR3 is CASSLGQGGTGELFF. CDR3 in DNA: TGCGCCAGCAGCTTGGGGCAGGGAGGCACCGGGGAGCTGTTTTTT.

V usage is TRBV2 and J usage is TRBJ1-2; 8 bases are a match to TRBD1. V lost 4 bases and J lost 4; bases outside the gene matches: 11. This CDR3 comprises 16 residues. Germline-derived CDR1 and CDR2 are SNHLY and FYNNEI. CDR3: CASSGPDRASFYGYTF. DNA of the CDR3: TGTGCCAGCAGTGGACCGGACAGGGCCTCCTTCTATGGCTACACCTTC.

The chain has TRBV3-1 (or the pseudogene TRBV3-2) and TRBJ2-7; D remains unclear. V lost 4 bases to trimming and J lost 6 bases, with 7 bases between them. Germline CDR1 reads LGHDT; CDR2 reads YNNKEL (reference sequence). The CDR3 totals 11 residues. This CDR3 reads CASSLQAEQYF. CDR3 nucleotide sequence: TGTGCCAGCAGCCTGCAGGCCGAGCAGTACTTC.

This rearrangement joins TRBV5-4 to TRBJ2-3; 13 bases map to TRBD2. CDR1 SGHNT and CDR2 YYREEE come from the germline V gene (reference sequence). The CDR3 loop spans 17 amino acids. V was clipped by 4 bases and J by 1 base; unmatched bases: 6. The DNA of the CDR3 is TGTGCCAGCAGCCTGGGGACTAGCGGGGTGCGCACAGATACGCAGTATTTT. Protein sequence: CASSLGTSGVRTDTQYF.

This chain uses TRBV19 with TRBJ2-2; 10 bases match TRBD2. J was trimmed by 4 bases and V by 7 bases; bases with no gene match: 9. This CDR3 has 16 amino acids. Germline assignment: CDR1 LNHDA and CDR2 SQIVND (reference sequence). The CDR3 DNA follows: TGTGCCAGTACGATGCTAGCGGGGGTTTCCACCGGGGAGCTGTTTTTT. Its translation is CASTMLAGVSTGELFF.

V gene TRBV5-1 combines with J gene TRBJ1-1; 8 positions agree with TRBD1. The CDR3 contains 15 residues. Germline CDR1 reads SGHRS; CDR2 reads YFSETQ. The V segment lost 6 bases and the J segment 2 bases; nucleotides outside the gene matches: 9. This CDR3 reads CASTEGQGPNTEAFF. The CDR3 DNA is TGCGCCAGCACCGAAGGACAGGGTCCTAACACTGAAGCTTTCTTT.